This T cell receptor beta chain was identified in a study of T cells in Graves' hyperthyroidism and ophthalmopathy. Study in general: Peripheral blood was obtained at initial diagnosis, preceding any treatment.

Findings and limits, study-wide: The model anticipated ophthalmopathy a median about six months pre-onset. Most clonotypes that expanded in the thyroid above 0.001 also showed up in blood.

This clonotype turned up a few times. Its antigen is as yet unknown. TCR beta CDR3 sequences were amplified from RNA transcripts. HTBI primers were used for first-round RT-PCR of the TCR CDR3. TCRdb fed the multiplex PCR reads into MiXCR, producing one record per CDR3 protein. The sample shows under 350,000 distinct CDR3 sequences, approximately 17% of them seen only once. This TCR came from a woman in her fifties or sixties with Graves' ophthalmopathy. The sequenced material came from blood.

The CDR3 DNA reads TGTGCCAGCAGCCTCTCGACAGGGACCCAAGAGACCCAGTACTTC. Protein product: CASSLSTGTQETQYF. The rearrangement links TRBV6-2 or TRBV6-3 to TRBJ2-5; 7 bases match TRBD1. With 6 bases clipped from V and 1 base from J, the junction kept 8 bases outside the gene matches. Germline assignment: CDR1 MNHEY and CDR2 SVGEGT. The CDR3 loop spans 15 amino acids.